Below, 20 T cell receptor beta chains from the same sample are listed, as sequenced in a study of cytomegalovirus exposure and HLA in healthy donors. The PCR had 60 Vbeta and 13 Jbeta primers. This table comes from immunoSEQ multiplex PCR, and its TCRdb copy is limited to in-frame clones, with some not included. Here the sample spans 78,000 or so clones, 62% being singletons. The specimen was PBMCs. These receptor sequences come from a male donor in good health and CMV-seropositive.

The rearrangement uses TRBV28 and TRBJ1-3; D might be TRBD1 (6 bases). CDR1 is MDHEN, CDR2 SYDVKM, per germline. The CDR3 is 14 residues long. Trimming left V 3 bases short and J 3 bases short, with 9 bases between. The CDR3 DNA reads as TGTGCCAGCAGTTTGGGGGGGCTTGGAAACACCATATATTTT. As protein: CASSLGGLGNTIYF. The full variable domain, its missing parts supplied by reference TRBV28 and TRBJ1-3, is DVKVTQSSRYLVKRTGEKVFLECVQDMDHENMFWYRQDPGLGLRLIYFSYDVKMKEKGDIPEGYSVSREKKERFSLILESASTNQTSMYLCASSLGGLGNTIYFGEGSWLTVV.

The chain is built from TRBV7-6 and TRBJ1-4; D call uncertain. Trimming removed 0 bases at V and 8 bases at J, with 13 bases between. Germline CDR1 reads SGHVS; CDR2 reads FNYEAQ. CDR3 length equals 15 residues. The CDR3 region is CASSLAPAGNEKLFF. The DNA of the CDR3 is TGTGCCAGCAGCTTAGCTCCTGCGGGTAACGAAAAACTGTTTTTT.

CDR3 sequence: CSAKTGTGSYNEQFF. The CDR3 DNA follows: TGCAGCGCTAAAACCGGGACAGGGTCGTACAATGAGCAGTTCTTC. The chain recombines TRBV29-1 with TRBJ2-1; TRBD1 aligns across 9 bases. Germline V CDR1 and CDR2: SQVTM, ANQGSEA. The CDR3 totals 15 residues. The junction had 11 bases not matched to a gene; V was cut back by 7 bases and J by 4 bases.

This rearrangement joins TRBV9 to TRBJ2-2; 15 bases line up with TRBD2. The CDR3 length is 19 residues. Trimming cost V 3 bases and J 1 base; bases outside gene matches: 7. CDR1 is SGDLS and CDR2 is YYNGEE in the germline V gene. CDR3 DNA: TGTGCCAGCAGCGATCCCCGGACTAGCGGGAGGGGGAACACCGGGGAGCTGTTTTTT. Its protein product is CASSDPRTSGRGNTGELFF.

V and J are TRBV5-6 and TRBJ1-1, with D unclear. CDR3 size: 14 residues. Germline loops: CDR1 SGHDT, CDR2 YYEEEE. The V end lost 1 base, the J end lost 2 bases, and 9 bases lay between the germline ends. In DNA form, the CDR3 reads TGTGCCAGCAGCTTGCTACTGACTAACACTGAAGCTTTCTTT. It codes for CASSLLLTNTEAFF. Based on the CDR3 plus reference TRBV5-6 and TRBJ1-1, the full variable domain is DAGVTQSPTHLIKTRGQQVTLRCSPKSGHDTVSWYQQALGQGPQFIFQYYEEEERQRGNFPDRFSGHQFPNYSSELNVNALLLGDSALYLCASSLLLTNTEAFFGQGTRLTVV.

The rearrangement links TRBV6-5 to TRBJ1-1; D gene unclear. CDR3 length: 13 amino acids. Germline values: CDR1 MNHEY, CDR2 SVGAGI. Trimming cost V 6 bases and J 3 bases, with 11 bases left between them. CDR3 loop: CASRGNRDTEAFF. Here the CDR3 DNA reads TGTGCCAGCAGGGGCAACAGAGACACTGAAGCTTTCTTT.

There are a few counts of this clone. V is TRBV6-1 and J is TRBJ1-4, with 7 bases that match TRBD1. CDR3 size: 15 residues. Germline CDR1 MNHNS, CDR2 SASEGT. V trimming: 3 bases; J trimming: 5 bases; junction bases outside the gene matches: 6. CDR3 coding DNA: TGTGCCAGCAGTGAGGGCGACAGGGTAAATGAAAAACTGTTTTTT. Translating gives CASSEGDRVNEKLFF.

This clone showed up just a few times. This rearrangement joins TRBV28 to TRBJ1-1; weak D call: TRBD1 (6 bases). CDR1 is MDHEN and CDR2 is SYDVKM in the germline V gene. Trimming cost V 3 bases and J 12 bases, with 14 bases left between them. The CDR3 consists of 12 residues. CDR3 amino acids: CASSFQNRATFF. Written as DNA, the CDR3 is TGTGCCAGCAGTTTCCAGAACAGGGCAACTTTCTTT.

The V and J genes are TRBV2 and TRBJ2-5, with 15 nucleotides matching TRBD2. V was clipped by 6 bases and J by 5 bases; unmatched bases: 7. From germline, CDR1 is SNHLY and CDR2 FYNNEI. The CDR3 totals 16 residues. The CDR3 is CASRRTSGGAGETQYF. The CDR3 DNA sequence: TGTGCCAGCAGACGGACTAGCGGGGGGGCCGGGGAGACCCAGTACTTC.

The CDR3 bases are TGTGCCAGCAGCTTATCGGCAGGGGGCTTTCAGCCCCAGCATTTT. This encodes CASSLSAGGFQPQHF. The chain joins TRBV7-2 to TRBJ1-5, with 8 bases matching TRBD1. The CDR3 covers 15 residues. V lost 2 bases, J lost 6 bases, and 6 bases stayed unmatched. Germline V gene lookup returns CDR1 SGHTA and CDR2 FQGNSA.

J is TRBJ1-1 and V is TRBV5-1; D not certain. Per the germline V gene, CDR1 is SGHRS and CDR2 is YFSETQ. There are 14 residues in the CDR3. The V end was cut by 0 bases, the J end by 4 bases, with 10 bases between. For the CDR3, the DNA is TGCGCCAGCAGCTTGGCGGGAGGACCCACTGAAGCTTTCTTT. Translated, it gives CASSLAGGPTEAFF.

The rearrangement uses TRBV4-1 and TRBJ1-5, with 8 bases fitting TRBD1. V shed 5 bases, J shed 0 bases, and the junction held 12 bases outside the gene matches. The CDR3 runs to 18 residues. CDR1 and CDR2 from the germline V gene are MGHRA and YSYEKL. The CDR3 region is CASSDTGQGFNSNQPQHF. In nucleotides, the CDR3 is TGCGCCAGCAGCGACACCGGACAGGGATTTAATAGCAATCAGCCCCAGCATTTT.

This clone appeared once. The V and J genes are TRBV28 and TRBJ2-1; D may be TRBD1 (5 bases). Germline CDR1 and CDR2: MDHEN and SYDVKM. The CDR3 has 13 amino acids. V lost 5 bases and J 12 bases, leaving 17 bases between the germline ends. The CDR3 region is CASSGQGIPMQFF. The DNA of the CDR3 is TGTGCCAGCAGTGGTCAGGGCATTCCGATGCAGTTCTTC.

The sample holds one count of this clone. The genes are TRBV7-9 and TRBJ1-1; 10 bases line up with TRBD1. The CDR3 runs to 15 residues. V lost 5 bases to trimming and J lost 5 bases; unmatched junction nucleotides: 8. The germline gives CDR1 SEHNR, CDR2 FQNEAQ (reference sequence). This CDR3 is CASSVDRQGATEAFF. The CDR3 nucleotides are TGTGCCAGCAGCGTTGACCGACAGGGGGCGACTGAAGCTTTCTTT.

Comments on this clone: At one boundary the junction diverges from the germline segment, which might be a read error. The genes are TRBV7-7 and TRBJ2-2; D ambiguous. The V gene's germline CDR1 is SSHAT and CDR2 FNYEAQ (reference sequence). This CDR3 is built from 16 residues. CDR3 in amino acids: CASSRLRSSNTGELFF. The CDR3 DNA follows: TGTGCTAGCAGTCGCCTGCGGAGTTCGAACACCGGGGAGCTGTTTTTT.

This sequence joins TRBV28 and TRBJ1-2; 9 bases agree with TRBD1. Per the germline V gene, CDR1 is MDHEN and CDR2 is SYDVKM. This CDR3 has 13 residues. The trim removed 5 bases at V and 5 bases at J, leaving 3 bases unmatched. The CDR3 reads CASSAGQGYGYTF. The CDR3 nucleotides read TGTGCCAGCAGTGCGGGACAGGGTTATGGCTACACCTTC.

V is TRBV28 and J is TRBJ2-5; TRBD1 aligns across 7 bases. V lost 4 bases to trimming and J lost 0 bases; unmatched junction nucleotides: 5. This CDR3 is 15 amino acids long. In germline, CDR1 is MDHEN, CDR2 SYDVKM. Written as DNA, the CDR3 is TGTGCCAGCAGTTCTCCGACAGGGTACCAAGAGACCCAGTACTTC. Its protein product is CASSSPTGYQETQYF. Drawing the rest from reference TRBV28 and TRBJ2-5, the complete variable domain is DVKVTQSSRYLVKRTGEKVFLECVQDMDHENMFWYRQDPGLGLRLIYFSYDVKMKEKGDIPEGYSVSREKKERFSLILESASTNQTSMYLCASSSPTGYQETQYFGPGTRLLVL.

This clone has more than one count but fewer than ten. The CDR3 protein is CACSAGRLMNTEAFF. CDR3 sequence (DNA): TGTGCCTGCTCAGCGGGGCGACTCATGAACACTGAAGCTTTCTTT. V is TRBV30 and J is TRBJ1-1; tentative D call: TRBD1 (5 bases). In germline, CDR1 is GTSNPN, CDR2 SVGIG (reference sequence). Trimming took off 6 bases at V and 0 bases at J, with 17 bases between the two ends. The CDR3 has 15 residues.

This clone was detected only a few times. This sequence joins TRBV29-1 and TRBJ2-1; a possible D gene is TRBD2 (5 bases). Germline V CDR1 and CDR2: SQVTM, ANQGSEA. The CDR3 length is 12 residues. V gave up 5 bases and J gave up 7 bases, with 12 bases separating them. The CDR3, as DNA: TGCAGCGTTTTTCGGACTCAGAATGAGCAGTTCTTC. It translates to CSVFRTQNEQFF.

This clone was seen only once. This chain links TRBV18 with TRBJ1-5; TRBD1 matches at 9 bases. Germline loops: CDR1 KGHSH, CDR2 LQKENI. The length of the CDR3 is 14 residues. V was clipped by 6 bases and J by 8 bases; unmatched bases: 8. CDR3 nucleotides: TGTGCCAGCTCTCCGGACAGGGGCGTGGAGCCCCAGCATTTT. Its translation: CASSPDRGVEPQHF.